This TCR beta chain emerged from a study of cytomegalovirus exposure and HLA in healthy donors. Study-wide findings and caveats: TRBV6-2, TRBV6-3 and some other V segments were excluded as indistinguishable.

There are 13 residues in the CDR3. The V end lost 1 base, the J end lost 7 bases, and 11 bases lay between the germline ends. The germline V gene has CDR1 SQVTM and CDR2 ANQGSEA. As concerns this clone: What it binds is not known.

The PCR was carried out with 60 Vbeta primers and 13 Jbeta primers. Here immunoSEQ multiplex PCR was the method, and the copy in TCRdb shows in-frame clones only, minus some. The sample has approximately 150,000 clones; around 77% are singletons. The sequence derives from a woman in her 30s in good health and CMV-seronegative. The chain combines TRBV29-1 with TRBJ1-5; D remains unclear. What was sequenced was PBMCs. The chain's CDR3 is CSVEAYAGQPQHF. DNA for the CDR3: TGCAGCGTTGAAGCTTACGCGGGGCAGCCCCAGCATTTT. Full variable domain (outside the CDR3, taken from reference TRBV29-1 and TRBJ1-5): SAVISQKPSRDICQRGTSLTIQCQVDSQVTMMFWYRQQPGQSLTLIATANQGSEATYESGFVIDKFPISRPNLTFSTLTVSNMSPEDSSIYLCSVEAYAGQPQHFGDGTRLSIL.